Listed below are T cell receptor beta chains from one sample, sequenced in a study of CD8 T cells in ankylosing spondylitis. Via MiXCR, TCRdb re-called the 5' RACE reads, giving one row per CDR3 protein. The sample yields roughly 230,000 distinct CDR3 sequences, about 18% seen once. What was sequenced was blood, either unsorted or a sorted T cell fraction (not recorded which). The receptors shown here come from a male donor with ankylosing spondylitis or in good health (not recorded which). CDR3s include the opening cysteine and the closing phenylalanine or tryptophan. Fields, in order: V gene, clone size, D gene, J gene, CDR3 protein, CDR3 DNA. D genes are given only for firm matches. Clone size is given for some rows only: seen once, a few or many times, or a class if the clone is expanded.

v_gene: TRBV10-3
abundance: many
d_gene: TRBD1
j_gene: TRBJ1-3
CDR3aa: CAISETGGSGNTIYF
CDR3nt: TGTGCCATCAGTGAAACAGGGGGGTCTGGAAACACCATATATTTT

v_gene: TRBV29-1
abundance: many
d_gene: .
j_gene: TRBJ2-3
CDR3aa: CSVEDPLLTTDTQYF
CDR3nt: TGCAGCGTTGAAGATCCGTTATTGACCACAGATACGCAGTATTTT

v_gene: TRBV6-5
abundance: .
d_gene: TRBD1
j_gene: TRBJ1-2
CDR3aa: CASSYRDRGEEGYTF
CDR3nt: TGTGCCAGCAGTTACCGGGACAGGGGTGAGGAAGGCTACACCTTC

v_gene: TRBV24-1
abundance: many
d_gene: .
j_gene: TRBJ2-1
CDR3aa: CATSDPTLGGAYNEQFF
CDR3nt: TGTGCCACCAGTGACCCCACACTCGGCGGTGCCTACAATGAGCAGTTCTTC

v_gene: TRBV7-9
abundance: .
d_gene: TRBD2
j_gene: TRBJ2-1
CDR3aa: CASSLELPKRDSNEQFF
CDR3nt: TGTGCCAGCAGCTTAGAACTCCCGAAGCGGGATTCCAATGAGCAGTTCTTC

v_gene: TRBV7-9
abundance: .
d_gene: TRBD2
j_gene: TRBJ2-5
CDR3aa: CASSYHVAGPQETQYF
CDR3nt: TGTGCCAGCAGCTACCATGTAGCGGGACCCCAAGAGACCCAGTACTTC

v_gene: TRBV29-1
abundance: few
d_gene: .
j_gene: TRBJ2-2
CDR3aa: CSVEEIHGGTGELFF
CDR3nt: TGCAGCGTTGAAGAGATCCATGGGGGCACCGGGGAGCTGTTTTTT

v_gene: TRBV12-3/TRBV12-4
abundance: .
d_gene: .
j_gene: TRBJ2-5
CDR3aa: CASSTGIPETQYF
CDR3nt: TGTGCCAGCAGTACCGGGATCCCAGAGACCCAGTACTTC

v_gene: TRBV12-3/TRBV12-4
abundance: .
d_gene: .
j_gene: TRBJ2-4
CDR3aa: CASSPINTELLAKNIQYF
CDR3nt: TGTGCCAGCAGTCCCATTAATACAGAACTACTAGCCAAAAACATTCAGTACTTC

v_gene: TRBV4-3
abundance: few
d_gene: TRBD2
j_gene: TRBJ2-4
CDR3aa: CASSQNLAGPRQYF
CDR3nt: TGCGCCAGCAGCCAAAACCTAGCGGGCCCACGTCAGTACTTC

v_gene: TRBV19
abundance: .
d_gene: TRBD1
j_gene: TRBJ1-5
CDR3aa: CASSIRPGGDDNQPQHF
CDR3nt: TGTGCCAGTAGTATTCGGCCAGGGGGCGATGACAATCAGCCCCAGCATTTT

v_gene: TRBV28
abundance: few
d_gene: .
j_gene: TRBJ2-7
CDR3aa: CASSLASFRDEQYF
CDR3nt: TGTGCCAGCAGTTTAGCTAGCTTTAGGGACGAGCAGTACTTC

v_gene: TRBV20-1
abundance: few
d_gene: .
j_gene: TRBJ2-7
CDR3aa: CSARQEEYPSYEQYF
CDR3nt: TGCAGTGCTAGGCAAGAGGAGTACCCCTCCTACGAGCAGTACTTC

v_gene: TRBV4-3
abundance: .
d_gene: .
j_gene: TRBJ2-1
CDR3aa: CASSQDRHVNEQFF
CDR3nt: TGCGCCAGCAGCCAAGATCGGCACGTCAATGAGCAGTTCTTC

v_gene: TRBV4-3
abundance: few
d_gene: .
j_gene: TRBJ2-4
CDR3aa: CASSQGTSSLAKNIQYF
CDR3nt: TGCGCCAGCAGCCAAGGGACTTCGAGTCTAGCCAAAAACATTCAGTACTTC

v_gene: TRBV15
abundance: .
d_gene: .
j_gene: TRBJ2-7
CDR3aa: CATSPGPSSYEQYF
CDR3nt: TGTGCCACCAGCCCAGGTCCGAGCTCCTACGAGCAGTACTTC

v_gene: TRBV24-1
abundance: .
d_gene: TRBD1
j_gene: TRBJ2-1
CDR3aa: CATSDSLTGGDEQFF
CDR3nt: TGTGCCACCAGTGATTCTTTGACAGGGGGCGATGAGCAGTTCTTC

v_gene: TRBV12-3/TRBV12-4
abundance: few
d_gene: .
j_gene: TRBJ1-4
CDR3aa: CASSQNEKLFF
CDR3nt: TGTGCCAGCAGTCAAAATGAAAAACTGTTTTTT